One sample yielded the 8 T cell receptor beta chains listed below, sequenced in a study of glioma-infiltrating T cells after dendritic cell vaccination. The protocol was immunoSEQ multiplex PCR, while the TCRdb copy is restricted to in-frame clones and leaves out a portion. The repertoire includes 95,000 to 110,000 clones, about four fifths of them detected once, and 10% to 15% sits in the top ten. The sequences come from blood, collected before dendritic cell vaccination. The receptors originated from a human donor with glioblastoma.

A few counts support this clone. The CDR3 DNA follows: TGTGCCAGCAGCCCTCGGGGACAGGGAGGGACCGGGGAGCTGTTTTTT. Residues: CASSPRGQGGTGELFF. This chain links TRBV9 with TRBJ2-2, with 9 bases fitting TRBD1. Germline loops: CDR1 SGDLS, CDR2 YYNGEE. The CDR3 length is 16 residues. With 4 bases clipped from V and 5 bases from J, the junction kept 9 bases outside the gene matches.

This chain connects TRBV7-8 to TRBJ1-3, with D possibly matching TRBD1 (5 bases). CDR3 length: 18 residues. The germline CDR1 and CDR2 sequences are SGHVS and FQNEAQ. The V end lost 5 bases, the J end lost 1 base, and 21 bases lay between the germline ends. The CDR3 loop reads CASSRGLSEGTSGNTIYF. In DNA, the CDR3 is TGTGCCAGCAGCCGGGGGTTGTCCGAAGGAACTTCTGGAAACACCATATATTTT.

The rearrangement uses TRBV4-1 and TRBJ1-1; D is unresolved. This CDR3 has 15 residues. Germline V gives CDR1 MGHRA, CDR2 YSYEKL. The ends were cut back, 0 bases at V and 4 bases at J, with 12 bases in the middle. The CDR3 sequence is CASSQEGAAATEAFF. CDR3 bases: TGCGCCAGCAGCCAAGAGGGAGCGGCGGCCACTGAAGCTTTCTTT.

This clone is a singleton in its sample. The chain employs TRBV19 and TRBJ2-7, with D possibly TRBD1 on 6 matching bases. The V gene lost 0 bases and the J gene lost 3 bases, with 6 bases spanning the gap. Germline CDR1 and CDR2: LNHDA and SQIVND (reference sequence). The CDR3 runs 13 residues. The CDR3 loop reads CASSIEQGYEQYF. In DNA form, the CDR3 reads TGTGCCAGTAGTATAGAACAGGGCTACGAGCAGTACTTC.

The rearrangement joins TRBV7-8 to TRBJ2-2; TRBD2 matches 8 bases. This CDR3 is built from 12 residues. The germline CDR1 and CDR2 sequences are SGHVS and FQNEAQ. Losses at the gene ends were 5 bases for V and 15 bases for J; bases not matched to a gene: 8. The CDR3 spells CASSLPGTRLFF. As DNA, the CDR3 is TGTGCCAGCAGCCTCCCCGGGACTAGGTTGTTTTTT.

The gene calls are TRBV7-6 and TRBJ1-2; D gene ambiguous. This CDR3 contains 15 residues. The ends were cut back, 1 base at V and 4 bases at J, with 13 bases in the middle. The germline CDR1 and CDR2 sequences are SGHVS and FNYEAQ. The CDR3 coding sequence is TGTGCCAGCAGCTTAGAGCCAAACGGCGGCTATGGCTACACCTTC. This translates into CASSLEPNGGYGYTF.

This chain links TRBV5-1 with TRBJ1-1, with 7 bases aligning to TRBD1. The CDR3 spans 14 residues. Germline V CDR1 and CDR2: SGHRS, YFSETQ. V shed 0 bases and J 4 bases; nucleotides not matched to a gene: 3. The DNA of the CDR3 is TGCGCCAGCAGCTTGGAGGCAGGGGGCACTGAAGCTTTCTTT. Protein sequence: CASSLEAGGTEAFF.

The chain uses TRBV7-2 and TRBJ1-3; perhaps TRBD1 as D (5 bases). CDR1 is SGHTA, CDR2 FQGNSA, per germline. The CDR3 runs 15 residues. Trimming stripped 5 bases from V and 2 bases from J, with 13 bases between. The CDR3 region has the DNA TGTGCCAGCAGCGTGGGGCCCGACCCTGGAAACACCATATATTTT. Protein sequence: CASSVGPDPGNTIYF. The full variable domain, its missing parts supplied by reference TRBV7-2 and TRBJ1-3, is GAGVSQSPSNKVTEKGKDVELRCDPISGHTALYWYRQSLGQGLEFLIYFQGNSAPDKSGLPSDRFSAERTGGSVSTLTIQRTQQEDSAVYLCASSVGPDPGNTIYFGEGSWLTVV.